This TCR beta chain was sequenced during a study of blood T cell repertoires in COVID-19. Across the study: COVID-19 samples from acute and convalescent phases originated in the United States, Italy and Spain. T cells, B-cell-depleted T cells, or PBMCs provided the cDNA or gDNA that served as material.

As handled by the study authors: How many nucleated cells were present was estimated from reference gene primer amplification. Data came from immunoSEQ multiplex PCR; TCRdb stores just in-frame clones and leaves some out. V, J and clone size were drawn from that table, and D and trimming were deduced from the DNA. This sample has some 250,000 clones; 70% to 90% occur once, and the top ten carry around 2.2%. The sample comprised peripheral blood. The sequence derives from a man between 25 and 39 years old who had recovered from COVID-19.

The DNA for the CDR3 is TGTGCCAGCAGAGCGGGACTCAGCCAGACAGATACGCAGTATTTT. Translated, it gives CASRAGLSQTDTQYF. This chain joins TRBV7-9 and TRBJ2-3; 7 bases fit TRBD2. The junction had 9 bases not matched to a gene; V was cut back by 6 bases and J by 3 bases. CDR1 SEHNR and CDR2 FQNEAQ come from the germline V gene (reference sequence). There are 15 residues in the CDR3.